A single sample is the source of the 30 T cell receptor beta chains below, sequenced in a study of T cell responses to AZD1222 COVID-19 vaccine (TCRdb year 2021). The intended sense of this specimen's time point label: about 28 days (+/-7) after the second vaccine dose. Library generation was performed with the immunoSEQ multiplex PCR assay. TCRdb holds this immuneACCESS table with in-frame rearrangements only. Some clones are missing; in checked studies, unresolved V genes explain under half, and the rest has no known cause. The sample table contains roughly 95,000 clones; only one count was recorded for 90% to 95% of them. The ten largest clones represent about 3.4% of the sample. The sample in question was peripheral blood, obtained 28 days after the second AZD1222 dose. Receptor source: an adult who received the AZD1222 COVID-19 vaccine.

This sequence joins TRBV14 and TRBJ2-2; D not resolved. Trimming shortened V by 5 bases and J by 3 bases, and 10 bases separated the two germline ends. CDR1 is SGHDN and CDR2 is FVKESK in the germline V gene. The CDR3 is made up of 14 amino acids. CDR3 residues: CASSNTPHTGELFF. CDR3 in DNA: TGTGCCAGCAGCAACACGCCTCACACCGGGGAGCTGTTTTTT.

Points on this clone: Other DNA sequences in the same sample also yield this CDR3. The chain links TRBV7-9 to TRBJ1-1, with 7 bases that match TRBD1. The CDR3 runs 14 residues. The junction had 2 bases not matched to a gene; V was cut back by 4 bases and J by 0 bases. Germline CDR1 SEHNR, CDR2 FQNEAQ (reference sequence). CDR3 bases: TGTGCCAGCAGCTCGGGACAGCTGAACACTGAAGCTTTCTTT. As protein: CASSSGQLNTEAFF. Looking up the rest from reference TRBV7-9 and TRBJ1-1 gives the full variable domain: DTGVSQNPRHKITKRGQNVTFRCDPISEHNRLYWYRQTLGQGPEFLTYFQNEAQLEKSRLLSDRFSAERPKGSFSTLEIQRTEQGDSAMYLCASSSGQLNTEAFFGQGTRLTVV.

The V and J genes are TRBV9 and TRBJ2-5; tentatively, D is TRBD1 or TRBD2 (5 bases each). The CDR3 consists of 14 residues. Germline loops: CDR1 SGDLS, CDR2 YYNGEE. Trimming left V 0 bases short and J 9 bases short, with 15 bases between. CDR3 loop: CASSVGDDPSSQYF. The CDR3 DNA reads TGTGCCAGCAGCGTAGGGGACGACCCAAGTTCCCAGTACTTC.

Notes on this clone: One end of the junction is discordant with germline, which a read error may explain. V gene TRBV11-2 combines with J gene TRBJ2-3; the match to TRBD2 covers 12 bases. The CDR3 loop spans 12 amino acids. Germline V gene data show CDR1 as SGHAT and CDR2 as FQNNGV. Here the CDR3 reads CASSLGTSGAHF. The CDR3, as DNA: TGTGCCAGCAGCTTAGGGACTAGCGGGGCCCATTTT.

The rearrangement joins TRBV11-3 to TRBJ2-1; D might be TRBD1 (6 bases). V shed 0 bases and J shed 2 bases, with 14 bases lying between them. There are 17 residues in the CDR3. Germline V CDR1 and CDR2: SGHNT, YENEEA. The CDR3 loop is CASSLDFGAGAYNEQFF. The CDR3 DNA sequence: TGTGCCAGCAGCTTAGACTTCGGGGCAGGGGCCTACAATGAGCAGTTCTTC.

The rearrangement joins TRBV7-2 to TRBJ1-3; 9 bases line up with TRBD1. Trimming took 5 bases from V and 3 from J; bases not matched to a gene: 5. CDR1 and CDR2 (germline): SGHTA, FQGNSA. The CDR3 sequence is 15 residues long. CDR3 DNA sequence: TGTGCCAGCAGCGCCCGACAGGGGGGTGGAAACACCATATATTTT. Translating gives CASSARQGGGNTIYF.

The CDR3 sequence is CASSMGRNQPQHF. CDR3 in DNA: TGTGCCAGTAGTATGGGCAGGAATCAGCCCCAGCATTTT. The chain couples TRBV19 to TRBJ1-5; no definite D call. Per germline, CDR1 LNHDA and CDR2 SQIVND (reference sequence). V was pared by 3 bases and J by 4 bases, with 7 bases between. The CDR3 runs to 13 residues.

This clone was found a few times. CDR3 region: CASSLAYRGGGTEAFF. The CDR3 coding sequence is TGCGCCAGCAGCTTGGCATACCGGGGAGGTGGCACTGAAGCTTTCTTT. The chain has TRBV5-1 and TRBJ1-1, with D hard to call. Germline V lookup: CDR1 SGHRS, CDR2 YFSETQ. There are 16 residues in the CDR3. V was trimmed by 0 bases and J by 4 bases, leaving 16 bases between them.

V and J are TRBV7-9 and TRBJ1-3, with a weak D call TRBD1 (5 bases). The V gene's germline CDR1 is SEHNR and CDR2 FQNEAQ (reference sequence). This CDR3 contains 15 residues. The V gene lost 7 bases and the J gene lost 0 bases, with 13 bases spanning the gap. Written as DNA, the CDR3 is TGTGCCAGCACCCCCCAGGGTTTCTCTGGAAACACCATATATTTT. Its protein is CASTPQGFSGNTIYF. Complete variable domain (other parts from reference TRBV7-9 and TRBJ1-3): DTGVSQNPRHKITKRGQNVTFRCDPISEHNRLYWYRQTLGQGPEFLTYFQNEAQLEKSRLLSDRFSAERPKGSFSTLEIQRTEQGDSAMYLCASTPQGFSGNTIYFGEGSWLTVV.

DNA of the CDR3: TGTGCCAGCAGTTTCCATGACTCTGGAAACACCATATATTTT. Encoded protein: CASSFHDSGNTIYF. The chain uses TRBV28 and TRBJ1-3; D is unclear. The CDR3 has 14 residues. Trimming took 3 bases from V and 0 from J, leaving 6 bases between them. Germline V CDR1 and CDR2: MDHEN, SYDVKM. Variable domain in full (rest from reference TRBV28 and TRBJ1-3): DVKVTQSSRYLVKRTGEKVFLECVQDMDHENMFWYRQDPGLGLRLIYFSYDVKMKEKGDIPEGYSVSREKKERFSLILESASTNQTSMYLCASSFHDSGNTIYFGEGSWLTVV.

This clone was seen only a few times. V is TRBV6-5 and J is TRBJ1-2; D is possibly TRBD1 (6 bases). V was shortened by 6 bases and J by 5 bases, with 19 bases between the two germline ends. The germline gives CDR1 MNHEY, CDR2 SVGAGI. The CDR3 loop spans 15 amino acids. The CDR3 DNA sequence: TGTGCCAGCAGGCCGAAGGGTGCAGGGACATATGGCTACACCTTC. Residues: CASRPKGAGTYGYTF.

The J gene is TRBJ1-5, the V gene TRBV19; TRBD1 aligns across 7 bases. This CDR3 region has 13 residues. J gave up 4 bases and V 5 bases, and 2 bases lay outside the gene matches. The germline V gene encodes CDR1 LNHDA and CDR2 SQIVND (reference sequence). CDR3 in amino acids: CASSSTGNQPQHF. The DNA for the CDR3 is TGTGCCAGTAGTTCGACAGGGAATCAGCCCCAGCATTTT.

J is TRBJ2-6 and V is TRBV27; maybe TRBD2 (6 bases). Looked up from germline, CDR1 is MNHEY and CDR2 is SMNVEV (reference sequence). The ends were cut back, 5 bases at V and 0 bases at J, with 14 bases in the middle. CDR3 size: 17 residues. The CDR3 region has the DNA TGTGCCAGCAGTCCAGCGGACGGGGGCTCTGGGGCCAACGTCCTGACTTTC. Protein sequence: CASSPADGGSGANVLTF.

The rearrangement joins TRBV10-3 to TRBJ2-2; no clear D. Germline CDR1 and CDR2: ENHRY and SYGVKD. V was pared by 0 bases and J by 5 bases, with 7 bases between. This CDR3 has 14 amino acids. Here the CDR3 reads CAISESEQTGELFF. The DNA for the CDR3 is TGTGCCATCAGTGAGTCGGAGCAGACCGGGGAGCTGTTTTTT.

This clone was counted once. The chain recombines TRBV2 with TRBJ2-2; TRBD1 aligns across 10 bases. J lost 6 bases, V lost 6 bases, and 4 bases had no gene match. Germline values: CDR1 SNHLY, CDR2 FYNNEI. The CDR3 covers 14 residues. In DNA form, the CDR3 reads TGTGCCAGCAGGGACAGGGGGTCGTCCGGGGAGCTGTTTTTT. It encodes CASRDRGSSGELFF. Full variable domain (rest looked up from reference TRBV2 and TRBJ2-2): EPEVTQTPSHQVTQMGQEVILRCVPISNHLYFYWYRQILGQKVEFLVSFYNNEISEKSEIFDDQFSVERPDGSNFTLKIRSTKLEDSAMYFCASRDRGSSGELFFGEGSRLTVL.

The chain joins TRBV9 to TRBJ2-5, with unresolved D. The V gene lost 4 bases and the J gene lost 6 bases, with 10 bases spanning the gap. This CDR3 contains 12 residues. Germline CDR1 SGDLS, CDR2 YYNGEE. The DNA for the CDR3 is TGTGCCAGCAGCCCCACCGGAAAGACCCAGTACTTC. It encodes CASSPTGKTQYF.

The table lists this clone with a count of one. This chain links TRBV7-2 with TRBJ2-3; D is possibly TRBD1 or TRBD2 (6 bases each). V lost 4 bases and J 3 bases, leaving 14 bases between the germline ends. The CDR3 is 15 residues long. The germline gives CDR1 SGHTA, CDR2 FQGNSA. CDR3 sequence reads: CASSSGGPGTDTQYF. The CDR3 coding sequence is TGTGCCAGCAGCTCTGGGGGGCCGGGGACAGATACGCAGTATTTT.

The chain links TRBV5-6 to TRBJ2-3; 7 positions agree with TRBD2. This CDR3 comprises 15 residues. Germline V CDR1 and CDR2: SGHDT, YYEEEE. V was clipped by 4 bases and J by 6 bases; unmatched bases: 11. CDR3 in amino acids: CASSLLTSPLDTQYF. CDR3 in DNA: TGTGCCAGCAGCCTCCTGACTAGCCCCCTGGATACGCAGTATTTT.

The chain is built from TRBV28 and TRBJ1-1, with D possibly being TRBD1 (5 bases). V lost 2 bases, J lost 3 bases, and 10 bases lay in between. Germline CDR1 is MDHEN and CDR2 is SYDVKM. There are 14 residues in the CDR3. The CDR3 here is CASSLGGLYTEAFF. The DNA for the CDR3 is TGTGCCAGCAGTTTAGGGGGTCTGTACACTGAAGCTTTCTTT.

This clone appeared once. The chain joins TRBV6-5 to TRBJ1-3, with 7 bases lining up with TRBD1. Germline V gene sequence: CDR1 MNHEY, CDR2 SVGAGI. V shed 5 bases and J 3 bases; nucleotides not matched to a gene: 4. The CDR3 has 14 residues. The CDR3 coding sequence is TGTGCCAGCAGTCGGCAGGGGGGTGGAAACACCATATATTTT. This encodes CASSRQGGGNTIYF.

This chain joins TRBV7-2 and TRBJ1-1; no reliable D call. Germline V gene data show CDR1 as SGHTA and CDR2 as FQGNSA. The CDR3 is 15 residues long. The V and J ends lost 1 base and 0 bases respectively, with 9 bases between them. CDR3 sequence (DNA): TGTGCCAGCAGCTTAGTCCCGATAATGAACACTGAAGCTTTCTTT. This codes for CASSLVPIMNTEAFF.

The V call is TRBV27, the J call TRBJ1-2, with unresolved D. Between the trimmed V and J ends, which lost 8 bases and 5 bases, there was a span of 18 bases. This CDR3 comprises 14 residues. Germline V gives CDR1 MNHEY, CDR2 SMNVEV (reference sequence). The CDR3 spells CASAERAGLYGYTF. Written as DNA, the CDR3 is TGTGCCAGCGCCGAAAGGGCAGGATTGTATGGCTACACCTTC.

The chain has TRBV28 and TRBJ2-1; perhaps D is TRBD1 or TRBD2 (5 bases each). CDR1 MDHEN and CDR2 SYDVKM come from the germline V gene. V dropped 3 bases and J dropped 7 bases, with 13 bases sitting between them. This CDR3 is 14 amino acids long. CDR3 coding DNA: TGTGCCAGCAGTTTTTGGGGCCGGAGGAATGAGCAGTTCTTC. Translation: CASSFWGRRNEQFF.

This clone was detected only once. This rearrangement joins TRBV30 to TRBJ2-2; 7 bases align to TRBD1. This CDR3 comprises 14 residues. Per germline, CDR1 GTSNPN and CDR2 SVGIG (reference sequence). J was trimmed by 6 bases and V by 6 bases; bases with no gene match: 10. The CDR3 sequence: CACPQTGIAGELFF. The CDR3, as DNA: TGTGCCTGCCCGCAGACAGGGATCGCCGGGGAGCTGTTTTTT.

CDR3 nucleotide sequence: TGTGCCAGCAGCCCGTCATTCCATAATTCACCCCTCCACTTT. It codes for CASSPSFHNSPLHF. V gene TRBV3-1 (or the pseudogene TRBV3-2) combines with J gene TRBJ1-6; D call uncertain. CDR3 length: 14 residues. V lost 4 bases and J lost 5, with 9 bases in between. Germline-derived CDR1 and CDR2 are LGHDT and YNNKEL (reference sequence).

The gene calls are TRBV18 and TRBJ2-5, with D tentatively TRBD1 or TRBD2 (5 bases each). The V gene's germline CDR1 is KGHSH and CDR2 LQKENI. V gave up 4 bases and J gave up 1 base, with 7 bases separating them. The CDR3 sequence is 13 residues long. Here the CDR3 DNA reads TGTGCCAGCTCACTTGGGACCCAAGAGACCCAGTACTTC. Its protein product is CASSLGTQETQYF.

The CDR3 DNA is TGTGCCAGCAGCTTAGGGGGACGACCGGGACAGTTATATGGCTACACCTTC. This sequence encodes CASSLGGRPGQLYGYTF. This chain uses TRBV7-8 with TRBJ1-2; 7 nucleotides match TRBD1. CDR1 is SGHVS and CDR2 is FQNEAQ in the germline V gene. Trimming took 1 base from V and 5 from J; bases not matched to a gene: 13. This CDR3 is 17 amino acids long.

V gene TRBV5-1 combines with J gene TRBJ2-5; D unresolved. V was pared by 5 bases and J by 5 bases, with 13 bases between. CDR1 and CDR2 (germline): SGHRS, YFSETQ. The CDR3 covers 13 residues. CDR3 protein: CASSPGLRETQYF. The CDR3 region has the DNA TGCGCCAGCAGTCCGGGTTTGAGGGAGACCCAGTACTTC.

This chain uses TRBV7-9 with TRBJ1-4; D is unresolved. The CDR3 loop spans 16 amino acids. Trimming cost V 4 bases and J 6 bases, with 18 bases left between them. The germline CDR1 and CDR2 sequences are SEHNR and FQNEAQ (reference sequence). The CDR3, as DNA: TGTGCCAGCAGCTACTCGTTAGGAGGAGAGTATGAAAAACTGTTTTTT. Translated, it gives CASSYSLGGEYEKLFF.

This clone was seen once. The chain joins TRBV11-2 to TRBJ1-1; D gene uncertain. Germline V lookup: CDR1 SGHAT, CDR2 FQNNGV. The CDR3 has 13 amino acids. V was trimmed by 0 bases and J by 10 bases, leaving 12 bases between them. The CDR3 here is CASSLETQRGAFF. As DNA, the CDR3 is TGTGCCAGCAGCTTAGAGACACAACGAGGAGCTTTCTTT. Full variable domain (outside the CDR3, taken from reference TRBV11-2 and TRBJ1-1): EAGVAQSPRYKIIEKRQSVAFWCNPISGHATLYWYQQILGQGPKLLIQFQNNGVVDDSQLPKDRFSAERLKGVDSTLKIQPAKLEDSAVYLCASSLETQRGAFFGQGTRLTVV.